These 7 T cell receptor beta chains share one sample of origin, sequenced in a study of Ad26.COV2.S vaccination and SARS-CoV-2 variants. Clones were read by immunoSEQ multiplex PCR, and TCRdb kept only the in-frame ones, dropping some. The sample shows around 300,000 clones, about 88% of them seen only once. Treatment of the sample: around 19 received Ad26.COV2.S at low or high dose, single or two shots; about five received placebo; per-sample allocation not given. Collection of samples fell on day 63 after the first vaccine or placebo injection. Specimen: peripheral blood, collected in a trial of Ad26.COV2.S vaccine versus placebo. Receptors were obtained from a person aged 18-65 years who received the Ad26.COV2.S COVID-19 vaccine or a placebo.

This clone turned up a few times. CDR3 in DNA: TGTGCCACCAGCGGACAGGAAAATTCACCCCTCCACTTT. Amino acid sequence: CATSGQENSPLHF. J is TRBJ1-6 and V is TRBV15; 7 bases are a match to TRBD1. The CDR3 runs 13 residues. The germline CDR1 and CDR2 sequences are LNHNV and YYDKDF (reference sequence). With V trimmed by 5 bases and J by 7 bases, 2 bases remained unmatched. Full variable domain (rest looked up from reference TRBV15 and TRBJ1-6): DAMVIQNPRYQVTQFGKPVTLSCSQTLNHNVMYWYQQKSSQAPKLLFHYYDKDFNNEADTPDNFQSRRPNTSFCFLDIRSPGLGDTAMYLCATSGQENSPLHFGNGTRLTVT.

The chain recombines TRBV27 with TRBJ2-3; 10 bases are a match to TRBD2. Germline CDR1 and CDR2: MNHEY and SMNVEV (reference sequence). Trimming took 6 bases from V and 3 from J; bases not matched to a gene: 12. The CDR3 has 17 residues. DNA of the CDR3: TGTGCCAGCAGGGGGGTTCTAGCGGGAGAAGGAACAGATACGCAGTATTTT. This sequence encodes CASRGVLAGEGTDTQYF.

The genes are TRBV5-4 and TRBJ1-2; 11 nucleotides line up with TRBD1. The CDR3 sequence is 16 residues long. Trimming cost V 4 bases and J 7 bases; bases outside gene matches: 12. Germline V gene data show CDR1 as SGHNT and CDR2 as YYREEE (reference sequence). CDR3 sequence: CASSPGQGAQASGYTF. The CDR3 coding sequence is TGTGCCAGCAGCCCCGGACAGGGGGCGCAGGCAAGTGGCTACACCTTC.

For the CDR3, the DNA is TGTGCCAGCAGCTTGGGTATTACGGGCTACACCTTC. Translated: CASSLGITGYTF. The chain recombines TRBV5-6 with TRBJ1-2, with no clear D. The CDR3 is 12 amino acids. V was pared by 0 bases and J by 8 bases, with 8 bases between. Germline CDR1 SGHDT, CDR2 YYEEEE.

This clone was found once. CDR3 coding DNA: TGTGCCAGTAGGAAAACTCAGGGTCCCTCGTACAATCAGCCCCAGCATTTT. Translation gives CASRKTQGPSYNQPQHF. The chain has TRBV19 and TRBJ1-5; D may be TRBD1 (5 bases). Germline CDR1 is LNHDA and CDR2 is SQIVND (reference sequence). The CDR3 spans 17 residues. V shed 6 bases and J shed 3 bases, with 21 bases lying between them.

The V and J genes are TRBV6-5 and TRBJ2-1; tentatively, D is TRBD2 (6 bases). In germline, CDR1 is MNHEY, CDR2 SVGAGI. Trimming stripped 5 bases from V and 1 base from J, with 12 bases between. This CDR3 is 15 amino acids long. CDR3 protein: CASSRDSPSYNEQFF. CDR3 DNA: TGTGCCAGCAGTAGGGACTCACCATCCTACAATGAGCAGTTCTTC.

The chain combines TRBV7-9 with TRBJ2-1, with D unclear. Trimming stripped 5 bases from V and 9 bases from J, with 11 bases between. The CDR3 runs 12 residues. Germline-derived CDR1 and CDR2 are SEHNR and FQNEAQ (reference sequence). In DNA form, the CDR3 reads TGTGCCAGCAGCACTAACAGCGTTGAGCAGTTCTTC. Translating it yields CASSTNSVEQFF.